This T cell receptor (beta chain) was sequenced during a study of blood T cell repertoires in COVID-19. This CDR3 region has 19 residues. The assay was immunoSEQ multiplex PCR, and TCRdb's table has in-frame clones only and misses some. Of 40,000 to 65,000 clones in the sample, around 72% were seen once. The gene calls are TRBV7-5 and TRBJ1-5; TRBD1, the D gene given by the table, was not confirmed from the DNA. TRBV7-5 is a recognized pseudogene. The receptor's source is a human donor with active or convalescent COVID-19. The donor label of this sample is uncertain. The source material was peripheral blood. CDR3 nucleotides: TGTGCCAGAAGCACAGAATTCCCCCGGGACAGGGGGCTTACTCAGCCCCAGCATTTT. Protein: CARSTEFPRDRGLTQPQHF.